These 16 T cell receptor beta chains were all obtained from the same sample, sequenced in a study of cytomegalovirus exposure and HLA in healthy donors. The PCR had 60 Vbeta and 13 Jbeta primers. Profiled with immunoSEQ multiplex PCR; TCRdb holds only in-frame clones, not every one. The table records about 180,000 clones, 80% of them present only once. Material for sequencing was PBMCs. The source is a girl between 10 and 17 years old in good health and CMV-seropositive.

The V gene is TRBV5-1, the J gene TRBJ2-7; 10 bases match TRBD1. V shed 2 bases and J 3 bases; nucleotides not matched to a gene: 5. CDR3 size: 15 residues. Germline V gives CDR1 SGHRS, CDR2 YFSETQ. The CDR3 protein is CASSFTGQGGYEQYF. In nucleotides, the CDR3 is TGCGCCAGCAGCTTTACCGGACAGGGGGGCTACGAGCAGTACTTC. Combining the CDR3 with reference TRBV5-1 and TRBJ2-7 gives the whole variable domain KAGVTQTPRYLIKTRGQQVTLSCSPISGHRSVSWYQQTPGQGLQFLFEYFSETQRNKGNFPGRFSGRQFSNSRSEMNVSTLELGDSALYLCASSFTGQGGYEQYFGPGTRLTVT.

The V gene is TRBV4-2, the J gene TRBJ2-7; D might be TRBD1 (6 bases). The germline V and J ends were trimmed by 1 base and 3 bases, with 19 bases remaining between them. This CDR3 comprises 17 residues. Germline-derived CDR1 and CDR2 are LGHNA and YNFKEQ. CDR3 amino acids: CASSQGGNRASFYEQYF. The CDR3 DNA sequence: TGTGCCAGCAGCCAAGGGGGAAACAGGGCCTCGTTCTACGAGCAGTACTTC.

The gene calls are TRBV13 and TRBJ1-3, with D unresolved. The germline V gene has CDR1 PRHDT and CDR2 FYEKMQ (reference sequence). The CDR3 length is 17 residues. V dropped 4 bases and J dropped 3 bases, with 19 bases sitting between them. CDR3 in amino acids: CASSSDSKPGLGNTIYF. CDR3 DNA: TGTGCCAGCAGCTCGGACTCCAAACCTGGGCTTGGAAACACCATATATTTT. Combining the CDR3 with reference TRBV13 and TRBJ1-3 gives the whole variable domain AAGVIQSPRHLIKEKRETATLKCYPIPRHDTVYWYQQGPGQDPQFLISFYEKMQSDKGSIPDRFSAQQFSDYHSELNMSSLELGDSALYFCASSSDSKPGLGNTIYFGEGSWLTVV.

This chain joins TRBV5-6 and TRBJ1-2, with 11 bases aligning to TRBD1. CDR3 size: 15 residues. The ends lost 4 bases at V and 5 bases at J; junction bases unmatched: 7. CDR1 and CDR2 (germline): SGHDT, YYEEEE. The CDR3 here is CASSLAGTGGYGYTF. CDR3 sequence (DNA): TGTGCCAGCAGCCTGGCGGGGACAGGGGGGTATGGCTACACCTTC.

The rearrangement links TRBV10-1 to TRBJ1-2, with D possibly TRBD1 on 5 matching bases. The CDR3 length is 14 residues. Trimming removed 3 bases at V and 4 bases at J, with 12 bases between. Germline V gene sequence: CDR1 WNHNN, CDR2 SYGVQD (reference sequence). As DNA, the CDR3 is TGCGCCAGCAGTGAAGCAGGGTACGGCTATGGCTACACCTTC. Protein sequence: CASSEAGYGYGYTF.

The genes are TRBV11-2 and TRBJ1-5; maybe TRBD1 (6 bases). The CDR3 has 14 amino acids. Germline V gene sequence: CDR1 SGHAT, CDR2 FQNNGV. V gave up 3 bases and J gave up 3 bases, with 9 bases separating them. The CDR3 spells CASSFQGTNQPQHF. CDR3 DNA sequence: TGTGCCAGCAGCTTTCAGGGGACCAATCAGCCCCAGCATTTT.

The genes are TRBV27 and TRBJ1-2, with D possibly matching TRBD1 (5 bases). Looked up from germline, CDR1 is MNHEY and CDR2 is SMNVEV (reference sequence). The V gene lost 4 bases and the J gene lost 4 bases, with 10 bases spanning the gap. This CDR3 has 13 amino acids. In DNA form, the CDR3 reads TGTGCCAGCAGTTACGGGGGGACCTATGGCTACACCTTC. It is translated as CASSYGGTYGYTF.

This chain uses TRBV7-9 with TRBJ2-7; 7 positions match TRBD1. This CDR3 spans 15 amino acids. Germline values: CDR1 SEHNR, CDR2 FQNEAQ (reference sequence). V dropped 2 bases and J dropped 3; count of bases not matched to a gene: 7. Here the CDR3 reads CASSLWGQGVYEQYF. The DNA for the CDR3 is TGTGCCAGCAGCTTATGGGGGCAGGGGGTCTACGAGCAGTACTTC.

V is TRBV25-1 and J is TRBJ1-2; perhaps TRBD1 as D (6 bases). V lost 6 bases, J lost 2 bases, and 13 bases lay in between. This CDR3 has 14 amino acids. Germline CDR1 and CDR2: MGHDK and SYGVNS. CDR3 sequence reads: CASSPRGQNYGYTF. The CDR3 DNA is TGTGCCAGCAGCCCCCGAGGACAGAACTATGGCTACACCTTC.

The CDR3 loop is CASSSPYRDVSGNTIYF. The CDR3, as DNA: TGCGCCAGCAGCTCACCCTACCGGGATGTCTCTGGAAACACCATATATTTT. The rearrangement uses TRBV4-1 and TRBJ1-3; D unresolved. Germline lookup yields CDR1 MGHRA and CDR2 YSYEKL. Between the trimmed V and J ends, which lost 5 bases and 0 bases, there was a span of 17 bases. The CDR3 totals 17 residues.

V usage is TRBV7-2 and J usage is TRBJ2-1; D is ambiguous. Trimming removed 4 bases from V and 6 bases from J, with 10 bases in between. This CDR3 is 13 amino acids long. Germline CDR1 and CDR2: SGHTA and FQGNSA. The CDR3 DNA sequence: TGTGCCAGCAGCTCGCCCCCAGGCAATGAGCAGTTCTTC. It codes for CASSSPPGNEQFF.

V usage is TRBV11-2 and J usage is TRBJ2-1, with 11 bases identical to TRBD2. J was trimmed by 15 bases and V by 1 base; bases with no gene match: 11. The CDR3 totals 15 residues. Germline CDR1 and CDR2: SGHAT and FQNNGV. The CDR3, as DNA: TGTGCCAGCAGCTTAGTCCGGGGTAGCGGGAGGGCCCCGTTCTTC. It translates to CASSLVRGSGRAPFF.

The V gene is TRBV30, the J gene TRBJ2-5; TRBD2 agrees at 12 bases. CDR1 and CDR2 (germline): GTSNPN, SVGIG (reference sequence). The V gene end was trimmed by 8 bases and the J gene end by 0 bases; junction bases not matched to a gene: 1. The CDR3 totals 13 residues. CDR3 amino acids: CAGLAGHQETQYF. The CDR3 coding sequence is TGTGCCGGACTAGCGGGACACCAAGAGACCCAGTACTTC.

The V and J genes are TRBV27 and TRBJ1-1; 8 bases map to TRBD1. Germline CDR1 and CDR2: MNHEY and SMNVEV (reference sequence). CDR3 length: 15 amino acids. J was trimmed by 10 bases and V by 4 bases; bases with no gene match: 14. For the CDR3, the DNA is TGTGCCAGCAGTTACCAAAACAGGGGGGGAAGCGGAGCTTTCTTT. Its translation: CASSYQNRGGSGAFF.

The chain carries TRBV27 and TRBJ2-2; D not resolved. The V end was cut by 3 bases, the J end by 1 base, with 12 bases between. In germline, CDR1 is MNHEY, CDR2 SMNVEV (reference sequence). The CDR3 has 16 amino acids. The CDR3 nucleotides are TGTGCCAGCAGTTTTCTGGCTAGACGGAACACCGGGGAGCTGTTTTTT. Its protein is CASSFLARRNTGELFF.

This clone was seen a single time. This chain uses TRBV30 with TRBJ2-7; TRBD2 matches at 8 bases. CDR1 and CDR2 from the germline V gene are GTSNPN and SVGIG (reference sequence). The CDR3 extends over 13 amino acids. V gave up 1 base and J gave up 2 bases; unmatched junction bases: 1. Written as DNA, the CDR3 is TGTGCCTGGAGTGGGGGACTAGCCTACGAGCAGTACTTC. This translates into CAWSGGLAYEQYF.